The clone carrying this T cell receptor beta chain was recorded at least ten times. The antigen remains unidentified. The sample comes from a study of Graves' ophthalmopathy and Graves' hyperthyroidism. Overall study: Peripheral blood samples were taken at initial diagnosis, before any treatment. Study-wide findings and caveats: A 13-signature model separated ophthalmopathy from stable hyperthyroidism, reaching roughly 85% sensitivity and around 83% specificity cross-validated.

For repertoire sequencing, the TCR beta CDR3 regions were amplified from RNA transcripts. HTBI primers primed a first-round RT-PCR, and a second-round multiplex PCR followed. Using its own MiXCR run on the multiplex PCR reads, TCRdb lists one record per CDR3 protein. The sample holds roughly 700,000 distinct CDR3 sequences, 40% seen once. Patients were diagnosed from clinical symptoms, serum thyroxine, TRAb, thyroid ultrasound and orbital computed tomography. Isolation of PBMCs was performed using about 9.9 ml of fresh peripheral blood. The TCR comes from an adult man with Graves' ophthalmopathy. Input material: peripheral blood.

DNA for the CDR3: TGTGCCAGCAGTGAGATCACTATGCTCCAGCCCCAGCATTTT. Encoded protein: CASSEITMLQPQHF. The V and J genes are TRBV25-1 and TRBJ1-5, with no clear D. Germline values: CDR1 MGHDK, CDR2 SYGVNS. The V gene lost 3 bases and the J gene lost 7 bases, with 13 bases spanning the gap. The CDR3 runs to 14 residues.